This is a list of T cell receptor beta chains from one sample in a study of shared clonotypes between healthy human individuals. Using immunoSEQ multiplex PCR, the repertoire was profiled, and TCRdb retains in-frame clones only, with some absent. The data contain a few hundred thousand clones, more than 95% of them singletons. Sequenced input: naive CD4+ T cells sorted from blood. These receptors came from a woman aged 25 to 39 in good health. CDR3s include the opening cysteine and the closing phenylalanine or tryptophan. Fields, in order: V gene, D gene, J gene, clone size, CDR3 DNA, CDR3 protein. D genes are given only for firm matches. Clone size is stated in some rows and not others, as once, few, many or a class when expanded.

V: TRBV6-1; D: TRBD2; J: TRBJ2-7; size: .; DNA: TGTGCCAGCAGTGACCCGGGACTAGCGGTCTTGGAGCAGTACTTC; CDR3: CASSDPGLAVLEQYF
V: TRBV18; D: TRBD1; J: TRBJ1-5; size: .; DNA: TGTGCCAGCTCACCACCGGGACAGGGCAGCCAGCCCCAGCATTTT; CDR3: CASSPPGQGSQPQHF
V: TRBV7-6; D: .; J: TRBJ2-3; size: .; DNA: TGTGCCAGCAGCCGGCGGTTGGCGGATACGCAGTATTTT; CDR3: CASSRRLADTQYF
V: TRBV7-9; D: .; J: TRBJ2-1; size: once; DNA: TGTGCCAGCAGCTTAATATGGGAGGGGGATTACAATGAGCAGTTCTTC; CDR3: CASSLIWEGDYNEQFF
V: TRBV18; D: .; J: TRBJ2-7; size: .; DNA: TGTGCCAGCTCACCCCCCAAGGCGGCCGAGCAGTACTTC; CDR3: CASSPPKAAEQYF
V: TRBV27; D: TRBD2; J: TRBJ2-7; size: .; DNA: TGTGCCAGCAGTTTATCCGGCCTAGCGGACTACGAGCAGTACTTC; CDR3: CASSLSGLADYEQYF
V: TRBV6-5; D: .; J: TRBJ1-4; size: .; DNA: TGTGCCAGCGGGGAAATCCGGGAAAAACTGTTTTTT; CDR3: CASGEIREKLFF
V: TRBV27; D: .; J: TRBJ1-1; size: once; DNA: TGTGCCAGCAGTGCTAGTTGGGGTGTGGAAGCTTTCTTT; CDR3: CASSASWGVEAFF
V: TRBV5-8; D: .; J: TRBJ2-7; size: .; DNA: TGTGCCAGCAGCCGGAATTGGGAGCAGTACTTC; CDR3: CASSRNWEQYF
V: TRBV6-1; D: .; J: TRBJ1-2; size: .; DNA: TGTGCCAGCGATAGCGGGGCAGGTGACTATGGCTACACCTTC; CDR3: CASDSGAGDYGYTF
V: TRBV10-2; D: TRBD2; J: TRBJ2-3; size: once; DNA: TGCGCCAGCAGACTAGCGGGAGATACGCAGTATTTT; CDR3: CASRLAGDTQYF
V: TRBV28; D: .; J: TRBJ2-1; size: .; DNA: TGTGCCAGCGCGGAGTATGAGCAGTTCTTC; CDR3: CASAEYEQFF
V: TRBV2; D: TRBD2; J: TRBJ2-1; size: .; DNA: TGTGCCAGCAGTCGTCCCGGGACTAGCGGGAGGGCCTCGTTCATTGAGCAGTTCTTC; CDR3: CASSRPGTSGRASFIEQFF
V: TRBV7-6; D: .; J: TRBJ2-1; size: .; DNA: TGTGCCAGCAGCCCCTCGGTGGGTGAGCAGTTCTTC; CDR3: CASSPSVGEQFF
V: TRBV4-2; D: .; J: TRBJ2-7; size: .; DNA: TGTGCCAGCAGCCAAGAGCGGGCAGCCTACGAGCAGTACTTC; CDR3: CASSQERAAYEQYF
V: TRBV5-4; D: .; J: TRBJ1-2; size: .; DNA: TGTGCCAGCAGCTTGGGAGGAGCAGGGGACTATGGCTACACCTTC; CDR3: CASSLGGAGDYGYTF
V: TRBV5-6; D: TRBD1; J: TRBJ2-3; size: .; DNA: TGTGCCAGCAGCTTGGGGACAGGGTCAGATACGCAGTATTTT; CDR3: CASSLGTGSDTQYF
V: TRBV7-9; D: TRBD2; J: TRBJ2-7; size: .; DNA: TGTGCCAGCAGCCAACTAGCGGCCTACGAGCAGTACTTC; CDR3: CASSQLAAYEQYF
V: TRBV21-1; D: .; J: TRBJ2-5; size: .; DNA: TGTGCCAGCAGCCCTGGGGCCGAGACCCAGTACTTC; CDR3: CASSPGAETQYF
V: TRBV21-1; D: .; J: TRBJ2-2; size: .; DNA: TGTGCCAGCAGCAAAGCGTCGAGGGCTCTTCACGGCGGGGAGCTGTTTTTT; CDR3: CASSKASRALHGGELFF
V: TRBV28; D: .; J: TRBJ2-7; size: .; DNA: TGTGCCAGCAGCGCATCCCTTAGCTTTCCCCCTCGCGAGCAGTACTTC; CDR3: CASSASLSFPPREQYF
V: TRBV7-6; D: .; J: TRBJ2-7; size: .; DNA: TGTGCCAGCAGCTTAGTGGGGACGCAGACGGGGGAGCAGTACTTC; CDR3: CASSLVGTQTGEQYF
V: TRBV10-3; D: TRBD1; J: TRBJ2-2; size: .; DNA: TGTGCCATCAGCCCGACAGGGAATGGAATCACCGGGGAGCTGTTTTTT; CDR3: CAISPTGNGITGELFF
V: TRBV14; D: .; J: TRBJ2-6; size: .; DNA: TGTGCCAGCAGCCGAGTGACAGGCGCAATTTCTGGGGCCAACGTCCTGACTTTC; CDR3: CASSRVTGAISGANVLTF
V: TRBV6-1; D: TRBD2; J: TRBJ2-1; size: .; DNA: TGTGCCAGCAGTGATCAGCGGAATAGCGGGAGGGCCGGGAAGTTCTTC; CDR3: CASSDQRNSGRAGKFF
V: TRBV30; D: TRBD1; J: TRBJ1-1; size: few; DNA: TGTGCCTGGAGTGTAGAGGGGACAGGTGGAGCTTTCTTT; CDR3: CAWSVEGTGGAFF
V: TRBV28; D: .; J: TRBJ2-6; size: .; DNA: TGTGCCAGCAGTTTATATAGGCAGGGCCACTCTGGGGCCAACGTCCTGACTTTC; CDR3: CASSLYRQGHSGANVLTF
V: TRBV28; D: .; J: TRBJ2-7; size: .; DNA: TGTGCCAGCAGTTTAAAGGGGTACGAGCAGTACTTC; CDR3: CASSLKGYEQYF
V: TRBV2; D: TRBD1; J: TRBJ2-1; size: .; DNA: TGTGCCAGCAGTTTTTTCCGGGACAGGGCCCATGAGCAGTTCTTC; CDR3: CASSFFRDRAHEQFF
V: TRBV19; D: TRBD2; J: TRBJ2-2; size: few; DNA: TGTGCCAGTAGTCGTAGCGGGCCGAACACCGGGGAGCTGTTTTTT; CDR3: CASSRSGPNTGELFF
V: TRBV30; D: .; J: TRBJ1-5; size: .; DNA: TGTGCCTGGAGCCGGTCTGGGCCCCAGCATTTT; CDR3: CAWSRSGPQHF
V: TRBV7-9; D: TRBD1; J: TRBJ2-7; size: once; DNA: TGTGCCAGCAGCGCACCCGGGACAGGGAACGAGCAGTACTTC; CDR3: CASSAPGTGNEQYF
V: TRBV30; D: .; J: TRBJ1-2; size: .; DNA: TGTGCCTGGACTGGACGGGCTAGCTATGGCTACACCTTC; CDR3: CAWTGRASYGYTF
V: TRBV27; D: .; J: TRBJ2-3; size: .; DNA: TGTGCCAGCAGTTCCGGTACTAGCACAGATACGCAGTATTTT; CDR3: CASSSGTSTDTQYF
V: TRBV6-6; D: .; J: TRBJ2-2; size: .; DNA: TGTGCCAGCAGTTACTCAGGGTACACCGGGGAGCTGTTTTTT; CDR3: CASSYSGYTGELFF